The clone carrying this T cell receptor beta chain appeared a single time. Using immunoSEQ multiplex PCR, the repertoire was profiled, and TCRdb retains in-frame clones only, with some absent. The sample lists 150,000 to 200,000 clones; 85% to 95% were seen once. The record originates from a study of control samples from healthy donors and cancer patients. Germline-derived CDR1 and CDR2 are LGHDT and YNNKEL (reference sequence). Trimming left V 1 base short and J 7 bases short, with 7 bases between. This CDR3 is built from 13 residues. The rearrangement uses TRBV3-1 (or the pseudogene TRBV3-2) and TRBJ2-2; the D is unclear. This clonotype originated in a man aged 18 to 30 in good health. Sequenced input: blood. CDR3 residues: CASSQGLLGELFF. The CDR3 nucleotides are TGTGCCAGCAGCCAAGGGCTCCTCGGGGAGCTGTTTTTT.